This T cell receptor beta chain was identified during a study of CD8 T cells in Susac syndrome. This clonotype appeared a single time. TEMRA cells were enriched by FACS, while CD8+ and CD4+ T cells were obtained through a negative isolation that was performed magnetically. The CDR3 is made up of 15 amino acids. The V end was cut by 5 bases, the J end by 0 bases, with 11 bases between. The germline V gene encodes CDR1 PRHDT and CDR2 FYEKMQ (reference sequence). Random-hexamer reverse transcription was applied to about 0.45 to 1 ug RNA. Amplification of TCR beta CDR3 across 54 Vbeta and 13 Jbeta was performed with immunoSEQ multiplex PCR. One entry per CDR3 protein, called by TCRdb with MiXCR from the immunoSEQ multiplex PCR reads. The sample includes some 150,000 distinct CDR3 sequences, 95% to 96% of them seen just once.

The receptor's source is a human donor with multiple sclerosis. The chain carries TRBV13 and TRBJ2-1; the D gene is possibly TRBD1 (5 bases). Sequencing was performed on CD8+ T cells from PBMCs. The CDR3: CASSQRQSSYNEQFF. The DNA of the CDR3 is TGTGCCAGCAGCCAACGACAGAGCTCCTACAATGAGCAGTTCTTC.